This T cell receptor (beta chain) was captured in a study of regulatory T cells in long-lasting Graves disease. Overall study context: Persistence in Graves' disease denoted antithyroid drug use beyond 5 years alongside positive TSH receptor antibodies.

Time point described: persistent/refractory GD, antithyroid drugs over 5 years with positive TRAb. There was RNA extracted from PBMCs, and the TCR library was made from it. To make TCR beta libraries, researchers used iRepertoire HTBI primers and Arm-PCR of CDR3 regions. TCRdb itself ran the multiplex PCR reads through MiXCR, one entry per CDR3 protein. The sample holds hundreds of thousands of distinct CDR3 sequences, 25% to 35% seen once. This clonotype has only a few counts. Between the trimmed V and J ends, which lost 3 bases and 1 base, there was a span of 22 bases. The CDR3 extends over 18 amino acids. Germline assignment: CDR1 LGHNT and CDR2 FRNRAP.

V and J are TRBV12-5 and TRBJ2-7; TRBD2 might be the D (6 bases). The sequencing used peripheral blood mononuclear cells (PBMCs), collected when the disease was refractory, from a patient treated with antithyroid drugs. This TCR was sampled from a female donor with Graves disease. CDR3 protein: CASGLLVRDSGDSYEQYF. Written as DNA, the CDR3 is TGTGCTAGTGGTTTACTTGTCCGTGATAGCGGAGATTCCTACGAGCAGTACTTC.